One and the same sample provided the 2 T cell receptor beta chains below, sequenced in a study of blood T cells in healthy people across ages. Together with a sample-barcoded 5' primer, a J-beta primer mix was included in a second PCR lasting about 7 to 12 cycles. Each CDR3 protein is one row after TCRdb ran MiXCR on the 5' RACE reads. The sample consists of 600,000 or so distinct CDR3 sequences, 45% to 55% of them appearing once. Source material: blood. The receptors shown here come from a man older than 75 in good health.

This clonotype was recorded a few times. This chain connects TRBV20-1 to TRBJ2-1; TRBD1 agrees at 9 bases. Germline CDR1 reads DFQATT; CDR2 reads SNEGSKA (reference sequence). The junction had 8 bases not matched to a gene; V was cut back by 4 bases and J by 4 bases. This CDR3 has 15 residues. CDR3 bases: TGCAGTGCTACTCGGCGGGACAGGGCTTACAATGAGCAGTTCTTC. Amino acids: CSATRRDRAYNEQFF.

This chain links TRBV3-1 with TRBJ1-5, with D possibly TRBD1 on 6 matching bases. Germline V gene data show CDR1 as LGHDT and CDR2 as YNNKEL (reference sequence). This CDR3 comprises 16 residues. Trimming removed 8 bases from V and 6 bases from J, with 23 bases in between. This CDR3 reads CASARNLHRVRQPQHF. The CDR3 nucleotides read TGTGCCAGCGCCCGAAATCTTCACAGGGTACGTCAGCCCCAGCATTTT.